One and the same sample provided the 2 T cell receptor beta chains below, sequenced in a study of T-cell memory formation after mild COVID-19. One entry per CDR3 protein, called by TCRdb with MiXCR from the 5' RACE reads. Of fewer than 200,000 distinct CDR3 sequences listed, roughly 20% are singletons. Sequenced: PBMCs or a T cell subset sorted from them (not recorded which). The receptors originated from a man between 18 and 35 years old who had mild COVID-19 (a few samples of this study predate the infection). Cell type and time point are not known.

The chain is built from TRBV20-1 and TRBJ2-1; the D call may be TRBD1 or TRBD2 (6 bases each). V was trimmed by 5 bases and J by 7 bases, leaving 18 bases between them. The CDR3 is 14 amino acids. Germline-derived CDR1 and CDR2 are DFQATT and SNEGSKA (reference sequence). The CDR3 coding sequence is TGCAGTGCTCCTCTCGGGGGCACGGGGAATGAGCAGTTCTTC. Protein product: CSAPLGGTGNEQFF.

The rearrangement uses TRBV27 and TRBJ2-7; D perhaps matches TRBD2 (5 bases). The V end was cut by 5 bases, the J end by 4 bases, with 12 bases between. CDR3 length: 13 amino acids. Germline lookup yields CDR1 MNHEY and CDR2 SMNVEV (reference sequence). CDR3 sequence reads: CASSPLGFYEQYF. In DNA, the CDR3 is TGTGCCAGCAGTCCACTAGGTTTTTACGAGCAGTACTTC.